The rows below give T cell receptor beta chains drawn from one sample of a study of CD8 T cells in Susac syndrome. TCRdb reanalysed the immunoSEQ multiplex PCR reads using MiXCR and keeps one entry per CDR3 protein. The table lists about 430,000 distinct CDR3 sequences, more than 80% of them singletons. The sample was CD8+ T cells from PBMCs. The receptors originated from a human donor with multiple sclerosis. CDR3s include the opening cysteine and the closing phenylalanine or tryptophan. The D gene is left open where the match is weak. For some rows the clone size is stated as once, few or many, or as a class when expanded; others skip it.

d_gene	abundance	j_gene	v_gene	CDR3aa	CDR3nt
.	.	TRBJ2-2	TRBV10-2	CATTDRNTGELFF	TGCGCCACAACGGACAGGAACACCGGGGAGCTGTTTTTT
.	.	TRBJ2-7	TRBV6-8	CASSLRRWEYF	TGTGCCAGCAGCCTAAGGAGGTGGGAGTACTTC
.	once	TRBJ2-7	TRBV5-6	CASSIVPLRVSYEQYF	TGTGCCAGCAGTATTGTTCCCCTCAGGGTCTCCTACGAGCAGTACTTC
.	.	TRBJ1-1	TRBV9	CASAGGAGTEAFF	TGTGCCAGCGCTGGAGGAGCGGGCACTGAAGCTTTCTTT
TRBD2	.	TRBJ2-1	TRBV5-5	CASSHSGTPGDEQFF	TGTGCCAGCAGCCATAGCGGGACCCCGGGCGATGAGCAGTTCTTC
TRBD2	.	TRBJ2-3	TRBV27	CASSLSMTSGTILSTDTQYF	TGTGCCAGCAGTTTATCCATGACTAGCGGGACGATCCTTAGCACAGATACGCAGTATTTT
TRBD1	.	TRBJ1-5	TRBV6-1	CASSFGTVGQPQHF	TGTGCCAGCAGTTTCGGGACAGTGGGTCAGCCCCAGCATTTT
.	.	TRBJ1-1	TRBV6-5	CASSYSQGGGTEAFF	TGTGCCAGCAGTTACTCGCAGGGCGGCGGCACTGAAGCTTTCTTT
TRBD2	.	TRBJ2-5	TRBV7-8	CASSLSGLAGVQETQYF	TGTGCCAGCAGCCTTTCGGGACTAGCGGGAGTACAAGAGACCCAGTACTTC
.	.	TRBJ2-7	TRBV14	CASSLRGGPSYEQYF	TGTGCCAGCAGCCTTCGAGGAGGCCCCTCCTACGAGCAGTACTTC
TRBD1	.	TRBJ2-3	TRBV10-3	CAIKGTGVTDTQYF	TGTGCCATCAAGGGGACAGGGGTGACAGATACGCAGTATTTT
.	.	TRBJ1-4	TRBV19	CATVGRLNEKLFF	TGTGCCACCGTGGGCAGATTGAATGAAAAACTGTTTTTT
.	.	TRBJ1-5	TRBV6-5	CASSYLQREPQHF	TGTGCCAGCAGTTACCTCCAGAGGGAGCCCCAGCATTTT
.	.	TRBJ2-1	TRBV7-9	CASSRLEDGYNEQFF	TGTGCCAGCAGCCGACTTGAGGACGGGTACAATGAGCAGTTCTTC
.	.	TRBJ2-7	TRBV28	CASREPRTTYEQYF	TGTGCCAGCAGGGAGCCGAGGACAACCTACGAGCAGTACTTC
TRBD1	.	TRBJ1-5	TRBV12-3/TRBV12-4	CASSKTGGNQPQHF	TGTGCCAGCAGTAAGACAGGGGGCAATCAGCCCCAGCATTTT
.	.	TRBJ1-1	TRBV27	CASSSNRQLEAFF	TGTGCCAGCAGTTCTAACCGACAGCTTGAAGCTTTCTTT
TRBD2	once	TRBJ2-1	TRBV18	CASSPKVRYGREALSYNEQFF	TGTGCCAGCTCACCAAAGGTGCGATATGGGCGGGAGGCTCTTTCCTACAATGAGCAGTTCTTC
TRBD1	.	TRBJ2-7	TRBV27	CASTGQGTDEQYF	TGTGCCAGCACAGGACAGGGTACCGACGAGCAGTACTTC
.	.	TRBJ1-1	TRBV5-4	CASSLPGDLNTEAFF	TGTGCCAGCAGCTTGCCGGGAGACTTGAACACTGAAGCTTTCTTT
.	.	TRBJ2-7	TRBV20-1	CSASLAGAHYEQYF	TGCAGTGCTAGTCTTGCGGGGGCTCACTACGAGCAGTACTTC
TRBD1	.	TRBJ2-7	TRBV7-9	CASSLDFTGGYEQYF	TGTGCCAGCAGCTTAGATTTTACAGGGGGCTACGAGCAGTACTTC
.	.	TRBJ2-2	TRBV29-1	CSVEDPWGGVNTGELFF	TGCAGCGTTGAAGATCCCTGGGGCGGGGTGAATACCGGGGAGCTGTTTTTT
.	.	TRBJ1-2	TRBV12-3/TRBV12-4	CASTREGALYGYTF	TGTGCCAGCACTCGGGAGGGCGCCCTTTATGGCTACACCTTC
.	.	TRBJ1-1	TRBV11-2	CASSTWRQIGDTEAFF	TGTGCCAGCAGCACCTGGAGGCAAATAGGAGACACTGAAGCTTTCTTT
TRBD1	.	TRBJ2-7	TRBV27	CASSLSGTVYEQYF	TGTGCCAGCAGTTTATCTGGGACAGTCTACGAGCAGTACTTC
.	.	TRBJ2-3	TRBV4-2	CASSQDLFGGTGWDTQYF	TGTGCCAGCAGCCAAGATCTTTTTGGCGGGACCGGATGGGATACGCAGTATTTT
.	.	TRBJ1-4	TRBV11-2	CASSLVIGRGTTNEKLFF	TGTGCCAGCAGCTTAGTAATTGGCAGGGGCACAACTAATGAAAAACTGTTTTTT
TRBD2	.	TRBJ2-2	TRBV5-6	CASSFWLAGLASTGELFF	TGTGCCAGCAGCTTTTGGCTAGCGGGACTTGCGAGCACCGGGGAGCTGTTTTTT
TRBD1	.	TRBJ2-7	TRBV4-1	CASSQETGGYEQYF	TGCGCCAGCAGCCAGGAGACAGGGGGCTACGAGCAGTACTTC
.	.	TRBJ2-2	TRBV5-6	CASKRGPELFF	TGTGCCAGTAAACGAGGTCCGGAGCTGTTTTTT
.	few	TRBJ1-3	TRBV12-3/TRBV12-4	CASSLGGTGNTIYF	TGTGCCAGCAGTTTGGGGGGCACGGGAAACACCATATATTTT
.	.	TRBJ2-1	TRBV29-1	CSVERQDYHEQFF	TGCAGCGTTGAACGGCAGGATTATCATGAGCAGTTCTTC
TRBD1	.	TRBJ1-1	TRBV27	CASSLSPGGTEAFF	TGTGCCAGCAGTTTATCGCCAGGGGGGACTGAAGCTTTCTTT
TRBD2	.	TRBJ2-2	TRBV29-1	CSVEDLRGRENTGELFF	TGCAGCGTTGAAGATCTTCGGGGGAGGGAGAACACCGGGGAGCTGTTTTTT
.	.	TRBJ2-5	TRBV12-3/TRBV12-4	CASSLIQGETQYF	TGTGCCAGCAGTTTAATCCAGGGTGAGACCCAGTACTTC
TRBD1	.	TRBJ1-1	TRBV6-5	CASSYRTGDTEAFF	TGTGCCAGCAGTTACCGGACAGGGGACACTGAAGCTTTCTTT
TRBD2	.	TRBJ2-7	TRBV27	CASSLAGGGRYEQYF	TGTGCCAGCAGTTTGGCAGGCGGGGGAAGATACGAGCAGTACTTC
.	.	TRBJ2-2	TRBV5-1	CASRSIGASVTGELFF	TGCGCCAGCAGATCAATCGGAGCATCGGTCACCGGGGAGCTGTTTTTT
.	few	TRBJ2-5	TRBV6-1	CASSLREQETQYF	TGTGCCAGCAGTCTACGGGAGCAAGAGACCCAGTACTTC
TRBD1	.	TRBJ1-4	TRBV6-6	CASSYTGATNEKLFF	TGTGCCAGCAGTTACACAGGGGCAACTAATGAAAAACTGTTTTTT
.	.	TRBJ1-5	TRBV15	CATSRGSGMSNQPQHF	TGTGCCACCAGCAGAGGTTCAGGGATGAGCAATCAGCCCCAGCATTTT
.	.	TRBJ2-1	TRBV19	CASSISFPGGRFF	TGTGCCAGTAGTATAAGCTTTCCGGGGGGCCGGTTCTTC
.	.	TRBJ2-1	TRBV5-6	CASSLTEGYFNEQFF	TGTGCCAGCAGTCTCACAGAGGGATACTTCAATGAGCAGTTCTTC
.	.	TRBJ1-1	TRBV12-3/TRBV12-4	CASSPGAEAFF	TGTGCCAGCAGCCCAGGTGCTGAAGCTTTCTTT
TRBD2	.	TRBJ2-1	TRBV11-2	CASSLILAGEEQFF	TGTGCCAGCAGCTTAATCTTAGCGGGAGAGGAGCAGTTCTTC
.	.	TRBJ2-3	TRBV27	CASSQLWTARDTQYF	TGTGCCAGCAGCCAACTCTGGACAGCCCGGGATACGCAGTATTTT
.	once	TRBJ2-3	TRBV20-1	CSASDGADTQYF	TGCAGTGCTAGTGATGGGGCAGATACGCAGTATTTT
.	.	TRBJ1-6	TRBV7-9	CASSPSAGGTSPLHF	TGTGCCAGCAGCCCATCCGCCGGGGGTACTTCACCCCTCCACTTT
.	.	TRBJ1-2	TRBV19	CASSISTAQIPNYGYTF	TGTGCCAGTAGTATATCGACGGCACAGATCCCTAACTATGGCTACACCTTC
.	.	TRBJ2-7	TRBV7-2	CASSFGLLTAEQYF	TGTGCCAGCAGCTTTGGTCTGTTAACGGCCGAGCAGTACTTC
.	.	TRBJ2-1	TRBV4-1	CASSQVGREQFF	TGCGCCAGCAGCCAAGTTGGGCGGGAGCAGTTCTTC
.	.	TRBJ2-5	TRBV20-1	CSASRSLGGKTQYF	TGCAGTGCTAGTAGGTCTTTGGGCGGGAAGACCCAGTACTTC
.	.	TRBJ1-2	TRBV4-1	CASSQDPGVDGYTF	TGCGCCAGCAGCCAAGATCCTGGTGTCGATGGCTACACCTTC
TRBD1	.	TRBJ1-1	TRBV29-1	CSVEALGQGDTEAFF	TGCAGCGTTGAAGCCCTGGGACAGGGTGACACTGAAGCTTTCTTT
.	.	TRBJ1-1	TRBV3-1	CASSQGSGDTEAFF	TGTGCCAGCAGCCAAGGGTCCGGAGACACTGAAGCTTTCTTT
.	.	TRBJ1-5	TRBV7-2	CASSRAGRGYQPQHF	TGTGCCAGCAGCCGCGCGGGTCGGGGGTATCAGCCCCAGCATTTT
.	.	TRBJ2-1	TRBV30	CGQGSAGNEQFF	TGTGGGCAGGGGTCAGCCGGCAATGAGCAGTTCTTC
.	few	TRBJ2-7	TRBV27	CASSLQDRYEQYF	TGTGCCAGCAGTTTACAGGACCGCTACGAGCAGTACTTC
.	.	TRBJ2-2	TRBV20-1	CSPRAAGTGELFF	TGCAGCCCGAGGGCGGCAGGCACCGGGGAGCTGTTTTTT